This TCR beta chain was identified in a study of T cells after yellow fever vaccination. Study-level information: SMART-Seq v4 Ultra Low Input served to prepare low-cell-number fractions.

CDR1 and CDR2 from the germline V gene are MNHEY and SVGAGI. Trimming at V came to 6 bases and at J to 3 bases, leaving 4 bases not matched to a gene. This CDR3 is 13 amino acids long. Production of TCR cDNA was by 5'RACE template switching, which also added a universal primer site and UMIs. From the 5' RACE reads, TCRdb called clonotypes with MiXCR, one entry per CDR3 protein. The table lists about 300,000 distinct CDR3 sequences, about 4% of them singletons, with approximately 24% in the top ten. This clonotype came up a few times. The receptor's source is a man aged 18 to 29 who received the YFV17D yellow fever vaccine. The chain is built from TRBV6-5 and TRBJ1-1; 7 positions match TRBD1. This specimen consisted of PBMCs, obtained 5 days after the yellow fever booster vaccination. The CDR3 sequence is CASREGAHTEAFF. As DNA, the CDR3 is TGTGCCAGCAGGGAGGGGGCGCACACTGAAGCTTTCTTT.